This TCR beta chain was identified in a study of blood T cells in healthy people across ages. The second PCR ran roughly 7 to 12 cycles with a sample-barcoded 5' primer and J-beta primers. TCRdb reprocessed the 5' RACE reads with MiXCR, giving one entry per CDR3 protein. The sample includes 540,000 or so distinct CDR3 sequences, 25% to 30% of them seen just once. This clonotype was seen at least ten times. Its antigen is unidentified. The study's findings and limits: Percentage of naive T cells showed a strong correlation with TCR beta diversity. Diversity was estimated from one million T cells, and these estimates were considered underestimates.

Each donor's blood draw was 8.5 to 10 milliliters of peripheral blood. The sequenced sample was blood. The origin of this receptor is a woman in her 70s in good health.

CDR3 sequence reads: CSAYPGVYQETQYF. Written as DNA, the CDR3 is TGCAGTGCTTATCCTGGGGTGTACCAAGAGACCCAGTACTTC. This chain joins TRBV20-1 and TRBJ2-5; D not certain. V lost 5 bases to trimming and J lost 0 bases, with 13 bases between them. CDR3 length: 14 amino acids. Germline V gene sequence: CDR1 DFQATT, CDR2 SNEGSKA (reference sequence).